This T cell receptor (beta chain) was sequenced during a study of blood T cell repertoires in COVID-19. For the study at large: Specimens from acute and convalescent COVID-19 originated in the United States, Italy and Spain. Nucleic acid was either cDNA or gDNA, and it came from T cells, B-cell-depleted T cells, or PBMCs.

Original methodology: It was from reference gene primer amplification that nucleated cell counts were estimated. Libraries were prepared by immunoSEQ multiplex PCR; TCRdb keeps only in-frame clonotypes and omits some of them. The V and J calls and the clone size are those of that table, but D and trimming were determined from the DNA. The repertoire holds around 160,000 clones, with around four fifths as singletons. There are 15 residues in the CDR3. Germline CDR1 reads MNHEY; CDR2 reads SVGAGI. V lost 6 bases, J lost 1 base, and 14 bases lay in between. The rearrangement joins TRBV6-5 to TRBJ2-3; tentative D call: TRBD1 (5 bases). The sequence was obtained from a human donor in a cohort sampled during active COVID-19. The material sequenced was peripheral blood. CDR3 loop: CASRQQGIGTDTQYF. CDR3 in DNA: TGTGCCAGCAGACAGCAGGGAATCGGCACAGATACGCAGTATTTT.